A selection of T cell receptor beta chains follows, all from one sample in a study of control samples from healthy donors and cancer patients. TCRdb keeps only in-frame clones here, not all; method: immunoSEQ multiplex PCR. The sample has around 150,000 clones, roughly 88% seen once. The sample was blood. The receptors originated from a man aged 18 to 29 in good health. The CDR3 runs from the conserved cysteine through the conserved F or W. A D gene is named only where the DNA matches it firmly. The size entry is marked missing in some rows and otherwise reads once, few, many or a size class.

.	.	TRBJ1-1	TRBV19	CASNYGEGLNTEAFF	TGTGCCAGTAACTATGGAGAGGGTTTGAACACTGAAGCTTTCTTT
.	.	TRBJ2-5	TRBV20-1	CSARGPETQYF	TGCAGTGCTAGGGGTCCGGAGACCCAGTACTTC
.	.	TRBJ1-2	TRBV7-2	CASSLGTNYGYTF	TGTGCCAGCAGCTTAGGGACTAACTATGGCTACACCTTC
.	.	TRBJ1-2	TRBV29-1	CSVEDRFYGYTF	TGCAGCGTTGAAGACAGGTTCTATGGCTACACCTTC
.	.	TRBJ2-2	TRBV7-9	CASSLLTGIAGELFF	TGTGCCAGCAGCTTACTAACGGGGATAGCCGGGGAGCTGTTTTTT
.	TRBD2	TRBJ2-3	TRBV6-5	CASKRGGSTDTQYF	TGTGCCAGCAAACGGGGGGGTAGCACAGATACGCAGTATTTT
.	.	TRBJ2-7	TRBV5-1	CASSVALGAGEQYF	TGCGCCAGCAGCGTAGCTTTGGGGGCTGGAGAGCAGTACTTC
once	.	TRBJ1-3	TRBV19	CASTLYDSGNTIYF	TGTGCCAGTACCCTGTACGACTCTGGAAACACCATATATTTT
.	.	TRBJ2-3	TRBV5-6	CASSLGGAGTDTQYF	TGTGCCAGCAGCTTGGGGGGCGCGGGCACAGATACGCAGTATTTT
.	TRBD1	TRBJ1-6	TRBV28	CASSRQGQGPLHF	TGTGCCAGCAGTCGACAGGGACAAGGACCCCTCCACTTT
.	.	TRBJ1-5	TRBV6-5	CASSYSGGAQPQHF	TGTGCCAGCAGTTACTCGGGGGGGGCTCAGCCCCAGCATTTT
.	.	TRBJ2-3	TRBV7-9	CASSFGTGDTQYF	TGTGCCAGCAGCTTTGGTACGGGGGATACGCAGTATTTT
few	.	TRBJ1-6	TRBV4-3	CASSQGQYNSPLHF	TGCGCCAGCAGCCAAGGGCAGTATAATTCACCCCTCCACTTT
.	TRBD1	TRBJ1-5	TRBV5-8	CASSWDRGWNQPQHF	TGTGCCAGCAGCTGGGACAGGGGTTGGAATCAGCCCCAGCATTTT
.	.	TRBJ1-2	TRBV7-2	CASSLISDSLIVGGYTF	TGTGCCAGCAGCTTGATTTCGGATAGCCTCATCGTTGGTGGCTACACCTTC
.	TRBD1	TRBJ2-4	TRBV28	CASSSPYGQGAKNIQYF	TGTGCCAGCAGTTCCCCCTATGGACAGGGAGCCAAAAACATTCAGTACTTC
.	.	TRBJ2-7	TRBV7-8	CASSLIGPGAYEQYF	TGTGCCAGCAGCTTAATCGGGCCAGGGGCCTACGAGCAGTACTTC
.	.	TRBJ2-7	TRBV6-5	CASSYRRGLSEQYF	TGTGCCAGCAGTTACAGGCGGGGTTTGTCCGAGCAGTACTTC
.	.	TRBJ2-7	TRBV11-2	CASSVRLYEQYF	TGTGCCAGCAGCGTTCGATTATACGAGCAGTACTTC
once	TRBD1	TRBJ1-2	TRBV27	CASRGRGPLVDGYTF	TGTGCCAGCAGAGGCAGGGGGCCACTAGTGGATGGCTACACCTTC
.	.	TRBJ1-5	TRBV28	CASTLDRNQPQHF	TGTGCCAGCACCCTGGACAGAAATCAGCCCCAGCATTTT
.	.	TRBJ2-7	TRBV5-4	CASSSRGGRGYEQYF	TGTGCCAGCAGCTCACGCGGGGGCCGGGGTTACGAGCAGTACTTC
.	TRBD1	TRBJ1-1	TRBV5-1	CASSLFPDRVSTEAFF	TGCGCCAGCAGCCTTTTCCCGGACAGGGTAAGCACTGAAGCTTTCTTT
.	TRBD1	TRBJ1-5	TRBV6-5	CASRSTGGGQPQHF	TGTGCCAGCAGGAGTACAGGGGGCGGACAGCCCCAGCATTTT
.	.	TRBJ1-1	TRBV3-1/TRBV3-2	CASSQGSTGDTEAFF	TGTGCCAGCAGCCAAGGTTCGACTGGGGACACTGAAGCTTTCTTT
few	.	TRBJ2-5	TRBV27	CASSLTGGHSQETQYF	TGTGCCAGCAGCCTGACGGGCGGACACTCCCAAGAGACCCAGTACTTC
.	TRBD2	TRBJ2-3	TRBV9	CASSAPLAGGTDTQYF	TGTGCCAGCAGCGCCCCTCTAGCGGGGGGCACAGATACGCAGTATTTT
.	.	TRBJ2-7	TRBV24-1	CATSDRGPSYEQYF	TGTGCCACCAGTGATAGGGGACCCAGCTACGAGCAGTACTTC